This T cell receptor (delta chain) was captured in a study of gamma-delta T cells after stem cell transplantation. TCRdb re-analyzed the RT-PCR reads via CATT. The sample holds 1,500 to 2,000 delta-chain clones, under 2% seen once. This clone was seen only a few times. This CDR3 is built from 16 residues. V was clipped by 1 base and J by 3 bases; unmatched bases: 10. Looked up from germline, CDR1 is GEAIGNYY and CDR2 is EKD. The chain carries TRDV2 and TRDJ1; 7 bases match TRDD3. Sequencing used gamma-delta T cells. This sequence originates from a human donor. It is not recorded whose cells these are; they may come from a transplant donor. The CDR3 here is CACDTLLGNGADKLIF. The CDR3 region has the DNA TGTGCCTGTGACACTTTACTGGGGAACGGGGCCGATAAACTCATCTTT.